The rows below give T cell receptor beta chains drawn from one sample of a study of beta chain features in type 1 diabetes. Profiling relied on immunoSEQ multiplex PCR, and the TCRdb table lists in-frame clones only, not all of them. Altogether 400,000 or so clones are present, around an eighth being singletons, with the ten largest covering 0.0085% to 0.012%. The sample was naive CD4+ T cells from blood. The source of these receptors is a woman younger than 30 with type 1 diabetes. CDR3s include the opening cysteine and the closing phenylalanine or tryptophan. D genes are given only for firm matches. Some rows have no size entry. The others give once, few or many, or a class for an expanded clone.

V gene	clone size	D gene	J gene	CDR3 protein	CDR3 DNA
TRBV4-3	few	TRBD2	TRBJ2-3	CASSQAVTSGSTPDTQYF	TGCGCCAGCAGCCAAGCCGTGACTAGCGGGAGTACCCCAGATACGCAGTATTTT
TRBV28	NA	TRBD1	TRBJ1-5	CASISGQGDQPQHF	TGTGCCAGCATCTCGGGACAGGGCGATCAGCCCCAGCATTTT
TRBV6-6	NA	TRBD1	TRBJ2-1	CASSSGQGLGEQFF	TGTGCCAGCAGTTCGGGACAGGGTTTGGGTGAGCAGTTCTTC
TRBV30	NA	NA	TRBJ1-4	CAWNLGGREKLFF	TGTGCCTGGAACCTCGGGGGGCGGGAAAAACTGTTTTTT
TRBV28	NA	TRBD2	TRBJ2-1	CASSSQSGKINEQFF	TGTGCCAGCAGTTCGCAAAGCGGGAAGATCAATGAGCAGTTCTTC
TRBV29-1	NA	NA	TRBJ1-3	CSVTSTGNTIYF	TGCAGCGTCACCAGTACAGGAAACACCATATATTTT
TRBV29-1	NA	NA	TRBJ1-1	CSGQRNTEAFF	TGCAGCGGGCAAAGGAACACTGAAGCTTTCTTT
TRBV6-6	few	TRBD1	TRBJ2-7	CASSYLTGTGSPEQYF	TGTGCCAGCAGTTACTTAACCGGGACAGGGAGCCCCGAGCAGTACTTC
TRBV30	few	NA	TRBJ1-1	CAWSPAGTETEAFF	TGTGCCTGGAGCCCTGCGGGCACGGAAACTGAAGCTTTCTTT
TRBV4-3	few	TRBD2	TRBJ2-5	CASSQSSGGAWETQYF	TGCGCCAGCAGCCAGTCTAGCGGGGGGGCCTGGGAGACCCAGTACTTC
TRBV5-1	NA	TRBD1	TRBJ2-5	CASSVQGKKETQYF	TGCGCCAGCAGCGTACAGGGGAAGAAAGAGACCCAGTACTTC
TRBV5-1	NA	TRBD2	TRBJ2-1	CASSLASGDGGQFF	TGCGCCAGCAGCTTGGCCAGCGGGGACGGGGGGCAGTTCTTC
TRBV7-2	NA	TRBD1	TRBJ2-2	CASRDRGVNTGELFF	TGTGCCAGCAGGGACAGGGGAGTTAACACCGGGGAGCTGTTTTTT
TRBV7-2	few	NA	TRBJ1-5	CASSSTVSNQPQHF	TGTGCCAGCAGCTCGACAGTCAGCAATCAGCCCCAGCATTTT
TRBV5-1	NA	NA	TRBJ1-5	CASSLGAGEYQPQHF	TGCGCCAGCAGCTTGGGGGCAGGGGAATATCAGCCCCAGCATTTT
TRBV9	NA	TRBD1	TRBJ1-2	CASSVEGGITF	TGTGCCAGCAGCGTAGAAGGGGGCATCACCTTC
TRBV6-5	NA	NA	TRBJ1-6	CASRLTGRRGSPLHF	TGTGCCAGCAGATTAACAGGGCGCAGGGGCTCACCCCTCCACTTT
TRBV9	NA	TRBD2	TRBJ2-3	CASSLQLTSGGTFSTDTQYF	TGTGCCAGCAGCCTCCAATTGACTAGCGGGGGAACTTTTAGCACAGATACGCAGTATTTT
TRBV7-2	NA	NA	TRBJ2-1	CASSIGAGDFNEQFF	TGTGCCAGCAGTATCGGAGCGGGTGATTTCAATGAGCAGTTCTTC
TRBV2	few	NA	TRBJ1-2	CASSRVGSLYGYTF	TGTGCCAGCAGTCGAGTGGGGAGCCTCTATGGCTACACCTTC
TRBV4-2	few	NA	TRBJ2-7	CASSQAQGRSSYEQYF	TGTGCCAGCAGCCAAGCGCAGGGTAGGAGCTCCTACGAGCAGTACTTC
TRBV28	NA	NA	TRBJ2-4	CASSLTGKNIQYF	TGTGCCAGCAGTTTGACTGGGAAAAACATTCAGTACTTC
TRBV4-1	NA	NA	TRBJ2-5	CASSRLSSDQETQYF	TGCGCCAGCAGCCGCTTGTCGTCGGACCAAGAGACCCAGTACTTC
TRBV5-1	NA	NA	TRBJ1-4	CASSLQQGGNEKLFF	TGCGCCAGCAGCTTGCAACAGGGAGGGAATGAAAAACTGTTTTTT
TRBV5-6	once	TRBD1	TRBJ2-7	CASSSLIRQGAYEQYF	TGTGCCAGCAGCTCCTTGATAAGACAGGGGGCCTACGAGCAGTACTTC
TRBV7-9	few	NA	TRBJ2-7	CASSKDIIYEQYF	TGTGCCAGCAGCAAGGACATCATCTACGAGCAGTACTTC
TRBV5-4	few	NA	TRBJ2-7	CASSFQDEQYF	TGTGCCAGCAGCTTCCAGGACGAGCAGTACTTC
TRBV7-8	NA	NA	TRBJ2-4	CASSLALDRLAKNIQYF	TGTGCCAGCAGCTTAGCCCTGGACAGACTAGCCAAAAACATTCAGTACTTC
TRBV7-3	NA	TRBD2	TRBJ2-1	CASSFVALAGGPHEQFF	TGTGCCAGCAGCTTCGTCGCACTAGCGGGAGGGCCTCATGAGCAGTTCTTC
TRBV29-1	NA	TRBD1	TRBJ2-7	CSGGTGISYEQYF	TGCAGCGGGGGGACAGGAATCAGCTACGAGCAGTACTTC
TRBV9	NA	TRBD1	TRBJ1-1	CASSASAEGTGDRRYQAFF	TGTGCCAGCAGCGCGTCGGCAGAAGGGACAGGGGATAGGCGGTATCAAGCTTTCTTT
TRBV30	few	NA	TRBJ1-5	CAWNRGNSNQPQHF	TGTGCCTGGAATAGGGGGAATAGCAATCAGCCCCAGCATTTT
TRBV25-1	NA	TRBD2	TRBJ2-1	CASSEGRGGSNEQFF	TGTGCCAGCAGTGAGGGGCGGGGGGGGTCGAATGAGCAGTTCTTC
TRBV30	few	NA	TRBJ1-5	CAWTPATGHQPQHF	TGTGCCTGGACGCCAGCCACAGGGCATCAGCCCCAGCATTTT
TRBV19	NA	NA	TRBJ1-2	CASSSLLGGDYGYTF	TGTGCCAGTAGTTCGCTCTTGGGGGGAGACTATGGCTACACCTTC
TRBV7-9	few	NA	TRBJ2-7	CASSFGAGPLYEQYF	TGTGCCAGCAGCTTCGGGGCGGGACCGCTCTACGAGCAGTACTTC
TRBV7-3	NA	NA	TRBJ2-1	CASSGGNEQFF	TGTGCCAGCAGTGGCGGTAATGAGCAGTTCTTC
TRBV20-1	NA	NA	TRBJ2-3	CSAPNGGTQYF	TGCAGTGCGCCCAACGGGGGTACGCAGTATTTT
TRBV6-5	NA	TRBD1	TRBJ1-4	CASSRTGRGVEKLFF	TGTGCCAGCAGTCGGACAGGGAGGGGAGTGGAAAAACTGTTTTTT
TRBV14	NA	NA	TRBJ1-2	CASSHGYPIYGYTF	TGTGCCAGCAGCCACGGGTACCCTATCTATGGCTACACCTTC
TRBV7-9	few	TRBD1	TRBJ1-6	CASSLGPGGFGSPLHF	TGTGCCAGCAGCCTAGGTCCAGGGGGCTTCGGATCACCCCTCCACTTT
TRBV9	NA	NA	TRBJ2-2	CASSVPGNTGELFF	TGTGCCAGCAGCGTCCCAGGGAACACCGGGGAGCTGTTTTTT
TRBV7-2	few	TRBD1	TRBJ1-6	CASSPRTGWGSSYNSPLHF	TGTGCCAGCAGCCCCCGGACAGGGTGGGGAAGCTCCTATAATTCACCCCTCCACTTT
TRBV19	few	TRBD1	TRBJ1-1	CASSDRVSTEAFF	TGTGCCAGTAGTGACAGGGTGAGCACTGAAGCTTTCTTT
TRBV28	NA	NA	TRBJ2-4	CASSLPGTLGNIQYF	TGTGCCAGCAGTCTTCCTGGGACACTTGGAAACATTCAGTACTTC
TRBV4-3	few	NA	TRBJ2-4	CASSQVGASAKNIQYF	TGCGCCAGCAGCCAAGTGGGGGCGTCGGCCAAAAACATTCAGTACTTC
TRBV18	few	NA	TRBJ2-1	CASSADGQRSTLF	TGTGCCAGCTCCGCCGATGGACAGAGGTCCACTCTCTTC
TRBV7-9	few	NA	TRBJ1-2	CASSLDGTSYGYTF	TGTGCCAGCAGCTTGGATGGGACAAGTTATGGCTACACCTTC
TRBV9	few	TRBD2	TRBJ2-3	CASSVYSGVSTDTQYF	TGTGCCAGCAGCGTATATAGCGGGGTTAGCACAGATACGCAGTATTTT
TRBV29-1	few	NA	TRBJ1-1	CSVARTAMNTEAFF	TGCAGCGTTGCACGGACAGCCATGAACACTGAAGCTTTCTTT
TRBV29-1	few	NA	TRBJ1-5	CSVCSGDQPQHF	TGCAGCGTTTGCTCGGGGGATCAGCCCCAGCATTTT
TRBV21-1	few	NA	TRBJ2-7	CASSPPSGQGAYEQYF	TGTGCCAGCAGCCCCCCCTCGGGACAGGGGGCCTACGAGCAGTACTTC
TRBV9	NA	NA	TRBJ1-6	CASSVGRTYNSPLHF	TGTGCCAGCAGCGTAGGTCGTACCTATAATTCACCCCTCCACTTT